The 4 T cell receptor beta chains presented below share a single source sample, sequenced in a study of cytomegalovirus exposure and HLA in healthy donors. A multiplex PCR was run with 60 Vbeta primers and 13 Jbeta primers. Generated by immunoSEQ multiplex PCR, the TCRdb table keeps only in-frame clones and is missing some. The table includes approximately 110,000 clones, around 67% detected once. Sequenced: PBMCs. These receptors came from a man in his fifties or sixties in good health and CMV-seropositive.

This clone occurred once. The genes are TRBV6-6 and TRBJ1-2; 8 positions agree with TRBD1. The CDR3 sequence is 12 residues long. Trimming removed 6 bases from V and 8 bases from J; junction bases left unmatched: 5. CDR1 is MNHNY, CDR2 SVGAGI, per germline (reference sequence). CDR3 sequence reads: CASSPGGRGYTF. The CDR3 coding sequence is TGTGCCAGCAGCCCAGGGGGCAGAGGCTACACCTTC.

The chain is built from TRBV7-3 and TRBJ2-2, with 9 bases identical to TRBD1. CDR3 length: 14 amino acids. The germline V gene encodes CDR1 SGHTA and CDR2 FQGTGA. The V segment lost 7 bases and the J segment 7 bases; nucleotides outside the gene matches: 7. In nucleotides, the CDR3 is TGTGCCAGCACCATACGACAGGGGGTCGGGGAGCTGTTTTTT. It encodes CASTIRQGVGELFF.

The rearrangement links TRBV23-1 to TRBJ2-5; TRBD1 might be the D (6 bases). TRBV23-1 is treated as an ORF (open reading frame) with a function not yet certain. The CDR3 extends over 17 amino acids. V was shortened by 3 bases and J by 0 bases, with 17 bases between the two germline ends. The CDR3 DNA is TGCGCCAGCAGTCATCCCCTAAAAGACAGGAACCAAGAGACCCAGTACTTC. Translation gives CASSHPLKDRNQETQYF.

The V and J genes are TRBV6-5 and TRBJ2-5; a possible D gene is TRBD2 (5 bases). The better agreement between TRBJ2-7 and the DNA end casts doubt on the J call. The length of the CDR3 is 13 residues. Germline CDR1 MNHEY, CDR2 SVGAGI. The CDR3 coding sequence is TGTGCCAGCAGCCCAAGGGAGTCCGACGAGCAGTACTTC. This translates into CASSPRESDEQYF.